This T cell receptor (beta chain) was obtained from a study of beta chain features in type 1 diabetes. Overall study: Patient and healthy donor groups were alike in age, gender and cell yields.

Reverse transcription of all isolated RNA meant that expressed TCRB transcripts were sequenced. Clones were sequenced by immunoSEQ multiplex PCR, and TCRdb holds only the in-frame ones, with some missing. The sample lists more than 95,000 clones; 25% to 35% were seen once. The study, taken as a whole, reports: Moderate yet significant TCRB CDR3 shortening was seen in Type 1 diabetes patients in all four CD4+ subsets. Compared to healthy donors, patients appeared to have naive, central memory and Treg TCRB repertoires that were more alike.

CD45RO/CCR7/CD25/CD127/CD95/CD27 separated CD4+ naive, central memory, regulatory and stem cell-like memory cells by sorting. Trimming stripped 9 bases from V and 2 bases from J, with 13 bases between. Germline CDR1 and CDR2: MDHEN and SYDVKM. There are 13 residues in the CDR3. This clone showed up just a few times. The antigen is undetermined. Sequenced sample: central memory CD4+ T cells from blood. V is TRBV28 and J is TRBJ2-5; weak D call: TRBD1 (6 bases). The clonotype comes from a young woman with type 1 diabetes. The CDR3 nucleotides are TGTGCCAGTGGGACATCTCTACAAGAGACCCAGTACTTC. This encodes CASGTSLQETQYF.